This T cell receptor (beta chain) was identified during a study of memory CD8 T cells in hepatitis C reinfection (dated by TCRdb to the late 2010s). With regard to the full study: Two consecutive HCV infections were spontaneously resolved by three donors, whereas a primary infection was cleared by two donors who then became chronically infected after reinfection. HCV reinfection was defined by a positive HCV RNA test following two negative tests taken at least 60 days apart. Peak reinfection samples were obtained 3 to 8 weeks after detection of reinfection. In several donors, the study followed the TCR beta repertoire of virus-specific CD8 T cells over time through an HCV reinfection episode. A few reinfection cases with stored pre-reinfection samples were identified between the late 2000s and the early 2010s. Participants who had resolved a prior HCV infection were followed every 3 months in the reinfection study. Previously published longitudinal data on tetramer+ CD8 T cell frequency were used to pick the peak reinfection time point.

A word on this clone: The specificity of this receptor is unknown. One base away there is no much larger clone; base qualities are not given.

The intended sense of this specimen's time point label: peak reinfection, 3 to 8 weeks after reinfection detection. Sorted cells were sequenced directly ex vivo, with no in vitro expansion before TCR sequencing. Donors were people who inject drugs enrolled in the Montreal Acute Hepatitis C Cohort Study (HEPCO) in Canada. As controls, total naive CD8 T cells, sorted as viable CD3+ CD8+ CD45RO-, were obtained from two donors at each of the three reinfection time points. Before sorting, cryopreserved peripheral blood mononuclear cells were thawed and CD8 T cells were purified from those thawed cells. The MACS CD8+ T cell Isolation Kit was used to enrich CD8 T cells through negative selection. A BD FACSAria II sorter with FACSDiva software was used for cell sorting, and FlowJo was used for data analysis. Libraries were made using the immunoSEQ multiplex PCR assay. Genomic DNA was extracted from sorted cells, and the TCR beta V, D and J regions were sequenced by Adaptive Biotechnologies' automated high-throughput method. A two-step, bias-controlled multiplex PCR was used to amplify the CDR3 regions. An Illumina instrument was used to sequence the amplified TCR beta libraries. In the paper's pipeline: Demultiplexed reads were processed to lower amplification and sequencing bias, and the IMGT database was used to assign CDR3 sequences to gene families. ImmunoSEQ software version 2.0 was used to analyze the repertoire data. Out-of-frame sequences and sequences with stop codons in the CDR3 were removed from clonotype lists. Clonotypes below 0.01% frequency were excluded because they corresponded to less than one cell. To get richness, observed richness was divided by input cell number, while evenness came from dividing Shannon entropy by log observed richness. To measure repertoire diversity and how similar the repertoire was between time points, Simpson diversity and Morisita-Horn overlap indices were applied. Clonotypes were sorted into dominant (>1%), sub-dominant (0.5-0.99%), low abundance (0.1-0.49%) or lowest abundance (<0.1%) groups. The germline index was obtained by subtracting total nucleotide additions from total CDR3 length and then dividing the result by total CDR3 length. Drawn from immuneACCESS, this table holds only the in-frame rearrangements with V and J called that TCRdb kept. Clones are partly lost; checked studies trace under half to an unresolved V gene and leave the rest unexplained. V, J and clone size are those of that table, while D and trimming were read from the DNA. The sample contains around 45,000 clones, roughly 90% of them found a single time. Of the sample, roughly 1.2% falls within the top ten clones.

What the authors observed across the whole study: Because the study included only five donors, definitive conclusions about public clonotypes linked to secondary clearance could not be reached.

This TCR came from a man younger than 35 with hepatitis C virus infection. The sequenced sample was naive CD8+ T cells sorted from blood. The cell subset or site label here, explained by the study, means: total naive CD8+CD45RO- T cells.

In nucleotides, the sequence is TGTGCCAGCAGCTTGTTATCTCACGGACAGCCCGAGGTCCACTTT. Its protein product is CASSLLSHGQPEVHF. The V gene is TRBV5-6 and the J gene is TRBJ1-6, and TRBD1 may be the D gene, going by 6 matching bases. The trim is 1 base for V and 17 bases for J, with a gap of 22 bases between the germline ends. Via the germline V gene, CDR1 is SGHDT and CDR2 YYEEEE. From the cysteine up to the phenylalanine, the CDR3 has a length of 15 residues. Just the 45-base CDR3 DNA is kept, in frame starting at base 1.